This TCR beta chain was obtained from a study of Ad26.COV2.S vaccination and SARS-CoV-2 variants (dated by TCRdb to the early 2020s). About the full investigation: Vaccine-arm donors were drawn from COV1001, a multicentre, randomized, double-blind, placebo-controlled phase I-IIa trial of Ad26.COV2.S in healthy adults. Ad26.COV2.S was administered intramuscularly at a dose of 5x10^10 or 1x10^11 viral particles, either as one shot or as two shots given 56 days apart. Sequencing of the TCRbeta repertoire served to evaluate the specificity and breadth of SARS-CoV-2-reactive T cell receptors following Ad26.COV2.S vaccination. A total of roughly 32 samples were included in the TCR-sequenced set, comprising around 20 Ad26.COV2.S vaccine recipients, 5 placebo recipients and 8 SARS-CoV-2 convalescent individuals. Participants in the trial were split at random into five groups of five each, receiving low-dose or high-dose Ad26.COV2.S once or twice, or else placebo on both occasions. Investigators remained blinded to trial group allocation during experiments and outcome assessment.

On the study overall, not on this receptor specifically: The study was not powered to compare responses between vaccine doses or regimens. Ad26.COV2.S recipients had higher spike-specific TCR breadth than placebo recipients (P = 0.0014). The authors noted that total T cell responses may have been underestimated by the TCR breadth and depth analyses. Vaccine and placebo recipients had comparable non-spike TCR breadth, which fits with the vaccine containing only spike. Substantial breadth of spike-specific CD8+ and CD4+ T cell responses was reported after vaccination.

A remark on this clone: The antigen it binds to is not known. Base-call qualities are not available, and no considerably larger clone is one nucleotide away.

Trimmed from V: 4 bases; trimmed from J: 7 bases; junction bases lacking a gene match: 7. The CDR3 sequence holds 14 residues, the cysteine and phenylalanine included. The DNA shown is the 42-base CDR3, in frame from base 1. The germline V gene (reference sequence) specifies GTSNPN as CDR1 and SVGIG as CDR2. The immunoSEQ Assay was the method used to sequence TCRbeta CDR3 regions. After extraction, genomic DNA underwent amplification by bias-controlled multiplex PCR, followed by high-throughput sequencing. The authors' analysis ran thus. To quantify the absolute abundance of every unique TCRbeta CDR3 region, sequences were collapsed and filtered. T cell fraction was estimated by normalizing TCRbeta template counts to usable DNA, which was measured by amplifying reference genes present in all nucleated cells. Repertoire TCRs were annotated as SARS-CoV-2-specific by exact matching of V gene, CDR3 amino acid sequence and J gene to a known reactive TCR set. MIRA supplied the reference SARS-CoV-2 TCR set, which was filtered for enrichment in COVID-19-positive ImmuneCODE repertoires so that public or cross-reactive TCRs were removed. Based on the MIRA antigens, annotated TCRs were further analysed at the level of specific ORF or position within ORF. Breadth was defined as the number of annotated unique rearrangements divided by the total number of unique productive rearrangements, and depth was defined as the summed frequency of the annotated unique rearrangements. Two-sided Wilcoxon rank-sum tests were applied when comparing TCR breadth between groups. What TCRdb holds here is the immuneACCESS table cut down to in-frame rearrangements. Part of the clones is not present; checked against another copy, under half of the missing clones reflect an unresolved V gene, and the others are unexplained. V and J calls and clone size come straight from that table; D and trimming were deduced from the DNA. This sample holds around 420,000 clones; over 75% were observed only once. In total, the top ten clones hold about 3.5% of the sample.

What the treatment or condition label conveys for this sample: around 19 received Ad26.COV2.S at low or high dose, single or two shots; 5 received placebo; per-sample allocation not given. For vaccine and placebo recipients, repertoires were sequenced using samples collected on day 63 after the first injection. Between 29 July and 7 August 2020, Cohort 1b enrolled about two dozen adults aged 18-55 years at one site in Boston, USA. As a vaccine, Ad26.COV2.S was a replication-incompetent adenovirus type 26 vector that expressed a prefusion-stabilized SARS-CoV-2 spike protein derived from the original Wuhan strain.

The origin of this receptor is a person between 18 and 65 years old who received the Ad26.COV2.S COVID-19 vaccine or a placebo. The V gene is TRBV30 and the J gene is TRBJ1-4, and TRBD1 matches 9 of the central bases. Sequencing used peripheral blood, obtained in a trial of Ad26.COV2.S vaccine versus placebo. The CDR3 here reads CAWNIQGAGEKLFF. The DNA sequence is TGTGCCTGGAACATACAGGGGGCGGGTGAAAAACTGTTTTTT.